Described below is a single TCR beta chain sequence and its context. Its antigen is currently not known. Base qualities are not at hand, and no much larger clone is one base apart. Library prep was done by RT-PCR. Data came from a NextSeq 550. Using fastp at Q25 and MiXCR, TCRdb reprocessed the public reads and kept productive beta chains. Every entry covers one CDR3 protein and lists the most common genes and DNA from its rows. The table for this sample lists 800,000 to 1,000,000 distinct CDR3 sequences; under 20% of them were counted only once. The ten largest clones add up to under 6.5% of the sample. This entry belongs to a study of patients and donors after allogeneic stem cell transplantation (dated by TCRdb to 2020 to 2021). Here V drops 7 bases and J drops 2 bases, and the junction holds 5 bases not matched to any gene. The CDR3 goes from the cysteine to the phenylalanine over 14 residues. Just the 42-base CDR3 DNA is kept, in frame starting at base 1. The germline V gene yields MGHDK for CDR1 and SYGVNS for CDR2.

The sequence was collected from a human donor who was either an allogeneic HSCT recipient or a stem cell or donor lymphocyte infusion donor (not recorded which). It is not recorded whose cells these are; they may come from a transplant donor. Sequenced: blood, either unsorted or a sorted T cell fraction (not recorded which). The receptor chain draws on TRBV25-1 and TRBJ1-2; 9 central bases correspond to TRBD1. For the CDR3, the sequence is CASTTGGENYGYTF. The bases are TGTGCCAGCACAACAGGGGGCGAGAACTATGGCTACACCTTC.